Following are 19 T cell receptor beta chains from one sample sequenced in a study of T cells in Graves' hyperthyroidism and ophthalmopathy. TCR beta CDR3 region amplification was performed from RNA transcripts. A first-round RT-PCR of the TCR CDR3 used the HTBI primer set. TCRdb analysed the multiplex PCR reads with MiXCR anew, one entry per CDR3 protein. The sample yields about 98,000 distinct CDR3 sequences, 40% seen once. Sequenced: peripheral blood or thyroid tissue (not recorded which). Receptors were obtained from a woman aged 25 to 45 with Graves' hyperthyroidism.

This clonotype was seen many times. The chain uses TRBV7-2 and TRBJ2-7, with D unresolved. Trimming took 3 bases from V and 5 from J, leaving 11 bases between them. The length of the CDR3 is 13 residues. CDR1 SGHTA and CDR2 FQGNSA come from the germline V gene. The CDR3 is CASSFGRSDEQYF. CDR3 coding DNA: TGTGCCAGCAGCTTCGGGCGATCCGACGAGCAGTACTTC.

A word on this clonotype: A much larger clonotype is one base distant, so this may be a read error. The chain employs TRBV12-3 or TRBV12-4 and TRBJ1-2, with a weak D call TRBD1 (5 bases). This CDR3 comprises 14 residues. Trimming removed 6 bases from V and 4 bases from J, with 15 bases in between. This CDR3 reads CASRLNGGLYGYTF. DNA of the CDR3: TGTGCCAGCAGATTAAACGGGGGACTCTATGGCTACACCTTC.

The table lists this clonotype with many counts. The chain recombines TRBV19 with TRBJ1-5, with 8 bases matching TRBD1. The CDR3 sequence is 16 residues long. The V segment lost 0 bases and the J segment 3 bases; nucleotides outside the gene matches: 4. Germline V gives CDR1 LNHDA, CDR2 SQIVND (reference sequence). Here the CDR3 reads CASSIEGQGFNQPQHF. The CDR3 DNA follows: TGTGCCAGTAGTATAGAAGGACAGGGCTTCAATCAGCCCCAGCATTTT.

As for this clonotype: An end of the junction does not agree with germline; a read error may underlie this. The V call is TRBV20-1, the J call TRBJ1-6; a possible D gene is TRBD1 (6 bases). The germline V gene has CDR1 DFQATT and CDR2 SNEGSKA (reference sequence). CDR3 size: 14 residues. The CDR3 is CSTSPEQGNSPPHF. CDR3 bases: TGCAGTACTAGCCCGGAACAGGGCAATTCACCCCCCCACTTT.

This chain connects TRBV12-3 or TRBV12-4 to TRBJ2-5; D gene ambiguous. The V end was cut by 3 bases, the J end by 8 bases, with 1 base between. This CDR3 region has 9 residues. The CDR3 region is CASSFTQYF. The CDR3, as DNA: TGTGCCAGCAGTTTTACCCAGTACTTC.

The rearrangement joins TRBV30 to TRBJ2-7, with D hard to call. Trimming took 4 bases from V and 0 from J, leaving 10 bases between them. This CDR3 is built from 13 residues. From germline, CDR1 is GTSNPN and CDR2 SVGIG (reference sequence). The CDR3 reads CAWNYGRSYEQYF. The CDR3 DNA follows: TGTGCCTGGAACTACGGACGCTCCTACGAGCAGTACTTC.

The chain employs TRBV7-9 and TRBJ2-7, with 9 bases aligning to TRBD1. The CDR3 runs 15 residues. V lost 7 bases, J lost 1 base, and 8 bases stayed unmatched. The germline V gene has CDR1 SEHNR and CDR2 FQNEAQ (reference sequence). In DNA form, the CDR3 reads TGTGCCAGCAACGTGGGACAGGGAAGGTCCTACGAGCAGTACTTC. This codes for CASNVGQGRSYEQYF.

This clonotype was seen ten or more times. The CDR3 DNA reads as TGTGCCAGCAGCCGTACTGGGCAGTTTGAAGCTTTCTTT. Residues: CASSRTGQFEAFF. The V and J genes are TRBV11-2 and TRBJ1-1; D not resolved. Germline lookup yields CDR1 SGHAT and CDR2 FQNNGV. V gave up 5 bases and J gave up 7 bases, with 14 bases separating them. CDR3 length: 13 amino acids.

This clonotype was counted ten times or more. This sequence joins TRBV2 and TRBJ1-4; D is unclear. CDR3 length: 12 residues. Germline lookup yields CDR1 SNHLY and CDR2 FYNNEI. V lost 8 bases to trimming and J lost 6 bases, with 10 bases between them. CDR3 coding DNA: TGTGCCAGCGGAAAAGACTATGAAAAACTGTTTTTT. Its protein is CASGKDYEKLFF.

Worth noting for this clonotype: The CDR3 carries no conserved terminal phenylalanine or tryptophan, so it likely arises from a read error. The rearrangement uses TRBV7-9 and TRBJ1-3, with D hard to call. CDR1 is SEHNR and CDR2 is FQNEAQ in the germline V gene (reference sequence). V was trimmed by 4 bases and J by 0 bases, leaving 7 bases between them. This CDR3 comprises 14 residues. The CDR3 DNA sequence: TGTGCCAGCAGCTCCGTTTCCTCTGGAAACACCATATATTCT. Translated: CASSSVSSGNTIYS.

There are many counts of this clonotype. The chain couples TRBV12-3 or TRBV12-4 to TRBJ2-2; D is tentatively TRBD1 or TRBD2 (5 bases each). CDR3 size: 14 residues. V was cut by 7 bases and J by 7 bases, with 16 bases left in between. DNA of the CDR3: TGTGCCAGCACCCCAGGGACGGTATTCGGGGAGCTGTTTTTT. Residues: CASTPGTVFGELFF.

This clonotype was seen repeatedly, ten times or more. The V and J genes are TRBV7-3 and TRBJ2-3, with D tentatively TRBD2 (6 bases). Trimming left V 6 bases short and J 0 bases short, with 10 bases between. Germline assignment: CDR1 SGHTA and CDR2 FQGTGA. The CDR3 is 14 residues long. CDR3 DNA sequence: TGTGCCAGCAGAGCGGGTGCTAGCACAGATACGCAGTATTTT. Protein sequence: CASRAGASTDTQYF.

About this clonotype: A single base separates this from a much larger clone, so it may be a read error. This chain links TRBV11-2 with TRBJ2-5, with D possibly matching TRBD2 (6 bases). The V gene's germline CDR1 is SGHAT and CDR2 FQNNGV. This CDR3 spans 13 amino acids. CDR3 protein: CTSTAGGMETQYF. The CDR3 DNA follows: TGTACCAGCACCGCCGGGGGTATGGAGACCCAGTACTTC.

V and J are TRBV4-1 and TRBJ1-4, with a weak D call TRBD1 (5 bases). CDR3 size: 15 residues. Trimming left V 3 bases short and J 7 bases short, with 15 bases between. Germline V CDR1 and CDR2: MGHRA, YSYEKL. The CDR3 here is CASSHAGSTTEKLFF. The CDR3 DNA follows: TGCGCCAGCAGCCACGCAGGGTCGACCACTGAAAAACTGTTTTTT.

The chain couples TRBV4-1 to TRBJ2-7, with D unclear. Germline loops: CDR1 MGHRA, CDR2 YSYEKL. Trimming removed 2 bases from V and 2 bases from J, with 10 bases in between. The CDR3 has 14 residues. The CDR3: CASSQYLRPYEQYF. For the CDR3, the DNA is TGCGCCAGCAGCCAATATCTAAGGCCCTACGAGCAGTACTTC.

In its sample, this clonotype was seen many times. The gene calls are TRBV6-5 and TRBJ2-7, with 10 bases aligning to TRBD2. CDR1 MNHEY and CDR2 SVGAGI come from the germline V gene. V gave up 2 bases and J gave up 8 bases; unmatched junction bases: 6. The CDR3 covers 14 residues. This CDR3 reads CASSYLGLALKQYF. CDR3 sequence (DNA): TGTGCCAGCAGTTACCTGGGACTAGCGTTAAAGCAGTACTTC.

This clonotype was seen many times. The chain employs TRBV20-1 and TRBJ1-1; possible D gene TRBD1, 5 bases. Trimming took off 3 bases at V and 1 base at J, with 30 bases between the two ends. Germline CDR1 reads DFQATT; CDR2 reads SNEGSKA (reference sequence). The CDR3 loop spans 20 amino acids. CDR3 sequence: CSARFLLHLQGRAGNTEAFF. The CDR3 DNA sequence: TGCAGTGCTAGGTTTCTGTTACACTTGCAGGGACGGGCGGGGAACACTGAAGCTTTCTTT.

Concerning this clonotype itself: It may be a read error: a sequence one base away is much more abundant. V gene TRBV6-4 combines with J gene TRBJ1-3, with TRBD1 as a possible D gene (5 bases). With 5 bases removed from V and 0 bases from J, the gap between germline ends came to 17 bases. CDR3 length: 17 amino acids. Germline CDR1 reads MRHNA; CDR2 reads SNTAGT. CDR3 protein: CASSYGLRDGSGNTIYF. As DNA, the CDR3 is TGTGCCAGCAGTTACGGGCTCAGGGACGGCTCTGGAAACACCATATATTTT.

As concerns this clonotype: At one end the junction does not follow the germline gene, possibly because of a read error. The rearrangement joins TRBV20-1 to TRBJ1-1; D ambiguous. This CDR3 contains 9 residues. CDR1 DFQATT and CDR2 SNEGSKA come from the germline V gene (reference sequence). CDR3 amino acids: CSAGYGASF. The CDR3 bases are TGTAGTGCTGGTTATGGTGCTTCCTTT.